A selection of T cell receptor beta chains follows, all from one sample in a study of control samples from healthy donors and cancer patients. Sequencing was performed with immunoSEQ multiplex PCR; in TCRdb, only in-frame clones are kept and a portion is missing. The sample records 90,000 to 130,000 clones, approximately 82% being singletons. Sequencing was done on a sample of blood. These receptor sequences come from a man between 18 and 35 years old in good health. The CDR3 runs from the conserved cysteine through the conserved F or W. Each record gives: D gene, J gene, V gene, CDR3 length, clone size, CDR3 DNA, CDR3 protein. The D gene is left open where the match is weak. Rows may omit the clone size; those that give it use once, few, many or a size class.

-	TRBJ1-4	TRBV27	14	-	TGTGCCAGCAGTTTATTCCAGGGTAATGAAAAACTGTTTTTT	CASSLFQGNEKLFF
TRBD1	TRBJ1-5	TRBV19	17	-	TGTGCCAGTAGTATAGATCCCCACAGGGGGCCGAGTCAGCCCCAGCATTTT	CASSIDPHRGPSQPQHF
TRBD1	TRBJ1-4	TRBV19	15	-	TGTGCCAGTAAACTCCTCGGGACAGGGCGGGAAAAACTGTTTTTT	CASKLLGTGREKLFF
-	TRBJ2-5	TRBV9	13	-	TGTGCCAGCAGCGTAGCTCGGGGGGAGACCCAGTACTTC	CASSVARGETQYF
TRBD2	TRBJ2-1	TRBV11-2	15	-	TGTGCCAGCAGCTTCTCGACTAGCGGCCACAATGAGCAGTTCTTC	CASSFSTSGHNEQFF
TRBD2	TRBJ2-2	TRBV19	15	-	TGTGCCACCCAACCGGGACTAACGAACACCGGGGAGCTGTTTTTT	CATQPGLTNTGELFF
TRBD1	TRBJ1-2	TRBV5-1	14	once	TGCGCCAGCAGCTCGGACAGGCCCCACTATGGCTACACCTTC	CASSSDRPHYGYTF
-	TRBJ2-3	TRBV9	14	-	TGTGCCAGCAGTTCTAGGACGGGCACAGATACGCAGTATTTT	CASSSRTGTDTQYF
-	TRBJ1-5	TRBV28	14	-	TGTGCCAGCAGTCCGGAGTGGGGGGACCAGCCCCAGCATTTT	CASSPEWGDQPQHF
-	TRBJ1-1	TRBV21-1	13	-	TGTGCCAGCAGCGACGAGGGGAACACTGAAGCTTTCTTT	CASSDEGNTEAFF
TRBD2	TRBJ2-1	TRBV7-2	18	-	TGTGCCAGCAGCCCCGGGACTAGCGGTAGTCTCAGGAACAATGAGCAGTTCTTC	CASSPGTSGSLRNNEQFF
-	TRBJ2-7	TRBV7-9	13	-	TGTGCCAGCAGCCCCCGGCCTAGCAACGAGCAGTACTTC	CASSPRPSNEQYF
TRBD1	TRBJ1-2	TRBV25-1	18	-	TGTGCCAGCAGTGAAACCCGACCAATCTCCGGGACAGGGGGAGGCTACACCTTC	CASSETRPISGTGGGYTF
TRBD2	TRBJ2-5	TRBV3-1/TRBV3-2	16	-	TGTGCCAGCATAAGGACTAGCGGGGGGGCCGTGGAGACCCAGTACTTC	CASIRTSGGAVETQYF
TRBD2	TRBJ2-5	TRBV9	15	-	TGTGCCAGCAGCGTAGCTAGTAGCGGGGTAGAGACCCAGTACTTC	CASSVASSGVETQYF
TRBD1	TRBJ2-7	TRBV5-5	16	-	TGTGCCAGCACGGTGACCGGGACAGGGGGCTACTACGAGCAGTACTTC	CASTVTGTGGYYEQYF
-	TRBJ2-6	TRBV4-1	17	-	TGCGCCAGCAGCCAAGTATCCGCAGGGGATGGGGCCAACGTCCTGACTTTC	CASSQVSAGDGANVLTF
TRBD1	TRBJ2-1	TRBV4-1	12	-	TGCGCCAGCAGCCCCGGGACAGGGGTCCGGTTCTTC	CASSPGTGVRFF
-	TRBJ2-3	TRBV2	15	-	TGTGCCAGCAGTACTGGACAAGGTGGTCCGGATACGCAGTATTTT	CASSTGQGGPDTQYF
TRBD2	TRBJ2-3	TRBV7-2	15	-	TGTGCCAGCAGCTTACAGGGAGGGAGCACAGATACGCAGTATTTT	CASSLQGGSTDTQYF
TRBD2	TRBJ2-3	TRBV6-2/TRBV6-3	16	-	TGTGCCAGCAGTTACGAACTAGCGGGGGTTTCCGATACGCAGTATTTT	CASSYELAGVSDTQYF
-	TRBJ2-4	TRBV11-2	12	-	TGTGCCAGCAGCTTCTCAGAAAACATTCAGTACTTC	CASSFSENIQYF
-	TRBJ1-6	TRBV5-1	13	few	TGCGCCAGCAGCTTGCTAGATAATTCACCCCTCCACTTT	CASSLLDNSPLHF
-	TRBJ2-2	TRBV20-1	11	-	TGCAGTGCCTGGGTTGTCGAGGAGCTGTTTTTT	CSAWVVEELFF
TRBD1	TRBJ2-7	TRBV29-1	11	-	TGCAGCGTTTCCAGGGGGCTGGAGCAGTACTTC	CSVSRGLEQYF
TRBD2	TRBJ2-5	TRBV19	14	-	TGTGCCACCTCCCAGCGGGGGGGCAAAGAGACCCAGTACTTC	CATSQRGGKETQYF
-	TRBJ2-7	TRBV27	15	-	TGTGCCAGCAGTTTTACCGGGCCAAAGGGCTACGAGCAGTACTTC	CASSFTGPKGYEQYF
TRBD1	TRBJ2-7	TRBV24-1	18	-	TGTGCCACCAGTGATTTGGGGATCGGGGGACAGGGTTGCCTCGAGCAGTACTTC	CATSDLGIGGQGCLEQYF
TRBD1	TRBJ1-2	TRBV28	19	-	TGTGCCAGCAGTTTAGGGGGTCCCCTCCAGGGGGCTTCTAACTATGGCTACACCTTC	CASSLGGPLQGASNYGYTF
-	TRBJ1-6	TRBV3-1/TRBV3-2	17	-	TGTGCCAGCAGCCAAGATGCTTCCGGCCGCGGGAATTCACCCCTCCACTTT	CASSQDASGRGNSPLHF
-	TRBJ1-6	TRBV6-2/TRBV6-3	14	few	TGTGCCAGCAGTTACACCAGGGTTAATTCACCCCTCCACTTT	CASSYTRVNSPLHF
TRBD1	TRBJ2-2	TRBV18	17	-	TGTGCCAGCTCACCCTTAGGGACAGGGGGTGCCACCGGGGAGCTGTTTTTT	CASSPLGTGGATGELFF
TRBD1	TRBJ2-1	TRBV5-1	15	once	TGCGCCAGCAGCTTGGAGGGGACAGAGGGTAATGAGCAGTTCTTC	CASSLEGTEGNEQFF
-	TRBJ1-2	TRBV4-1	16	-	TGCGCCAGCAGCCAAGTGGACTTGGGATTTAACTATGGCTACACCTTC	CASSQVDLGFNYGYTF
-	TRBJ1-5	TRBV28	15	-	TGTGCCAGCAGTTTGACCGCGGCCAAAAATCAGCCCCAGCATTTT	CASSLTAAKNQPQHF
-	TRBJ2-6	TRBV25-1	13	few	TGTGCCAGCAGTCGACCTGGGGCCAACGTCCTGACTTTC	CASSRPGANVLTF
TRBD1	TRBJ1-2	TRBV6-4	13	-	TGTGCCAGCAGCTCGACAGGGTACAATGGCTACACCTTC	CASSSTGYNGYTF
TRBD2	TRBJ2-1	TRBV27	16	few	TGTGCCAGCAGTCCGCGGACTAGCGGGGGGAACAATGAGCAGTTCTTC	CASSPRTSGGNNEQFF
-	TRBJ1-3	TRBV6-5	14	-	TGTGCCAGCGCCCGGGACCCCTCTGGAAACACCATATATTTT	CASARDPSGNTIYF
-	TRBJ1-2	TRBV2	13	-	TGTGCCAGCAGTGTAGGGGCACCCTATGGCTACACCTTC	CASSVGAPYGYTF
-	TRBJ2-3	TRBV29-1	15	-	TGCAGCGTTGACCGGCGAATTGCTAGCACAGATACGCAGTATTTT	CSVDRRIASTDTQYF
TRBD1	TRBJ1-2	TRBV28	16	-	TGTGCCAGCAGGACGCCGGCAGGACAGGGGGACTATGGCTACACCTTC	CASRTPAGQGDYGYTF
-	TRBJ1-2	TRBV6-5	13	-	TGTGCCAGCTACAGGATCGAAACGGGTAGCTACACCTTC	CASYRIETGSYTF
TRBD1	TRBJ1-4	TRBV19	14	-	TGTGCCAGTAGAGACAGGGGTTTAATGAGGGAACTGTTTTTT	CASRDRGLMRELFF
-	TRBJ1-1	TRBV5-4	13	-	TGTGCCAGCAGCTTGCCGATGGGGTTTGAAGCTTTCTTT	CASSLPMGFEAFF
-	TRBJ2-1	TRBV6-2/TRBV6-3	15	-	TGTGCCAGCGGCCCCAGGGCGGGGAGTTACAATGAGCAGTTCTTC	CASGPRAGSYNEQFF
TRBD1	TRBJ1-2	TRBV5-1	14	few	TGCGCCAGCAGCTTGGCCGGACAGGGCGATGGCTACACCTTC	CASSLAGQGDGYTF
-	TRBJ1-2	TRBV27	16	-	TGTGCCAGCAGTCGTTCAGGGGCGGCCGCTAACTATGGCTACACCTTC	CASSRSGAAANYGYTF
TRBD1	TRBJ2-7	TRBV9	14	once	TGTGCCAGCAGCGCCCGACAGGGGGCCTACGAGCAGTACTTC	CASSARQGAYEQYF
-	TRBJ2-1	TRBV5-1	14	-	TGCGCCAGCAGCGTAGGACAGACTTACAATGAGCAGTTCTTC	CASSVGQTYNEQFF
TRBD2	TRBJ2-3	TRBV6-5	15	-	TGTGCCAGCAGTCTGCACCTAGCGGGGGGGTCGACGCAGTATTTT	CASSLHLAGGSTQYF